A single sample is the source of the 21 T cell receptor beta chains below, sequenced in a study of blood T cell repertoires in COVID-19. The assay was immunoSEQ multiplex PCR, and TCRdb's table has in-frame clones only and misses some. The data hold roughly 76,000 clones, with around 70% observed a single time. Sample: peripheral blood. The source of these receptors is a man aged 70-80 years with acute or convalescent COVID-19.

The rearrangement uses TRBV18 and TRBJ1-1; D might be TRBD1 (5 bases). This CDR3 contains 13 residues. Germline V CDR1 and CDR2: KGHSH, LQKENI. Trimming left V 0 bases short and J 5 bases short, with 7 bases between. This chain's CDR3 is CASSPPGGTEAFF. DNA of the CDR3: TGTGCCAGCTCACCACCGGGGGGGACTGAAGCTTTCTTT. The complete variable domain, with remaining parts taken from reference TRBV18 and TRBJ1-1, reads NAGVMQNPRHLVRRRGQEARLRCSPMKGHSHVYWYRQLPEEGLKFMVYLQKENIIDESGMPKERFSAEFPKEGPSILRIQQVVRGDSAAYFCASSPPGGTEAFFGQGTRLTVV.

This chain connects TRBV19 to TRBJ1-5; tentatively, D is TRBD1 (6 bases). V lost 5 bases and J 6 bases, leaving 14 bases between the germline ends. CDR3 size: 14 residues. CDR1 is LNHDA, CDR2 SQIVND, per germline (reference sequence). CDR3 amino acids: CASSSQQGPQPQHF. The CDR3 nucleotides are TGTGCCAGTAGTTCCCAACAGGGACCTCAGCCCCAGCATTTT.

The sample holds a few counts of this clone. This chain uses TRBV1 with TRBJ1-1; the table's D gene call, TRBD1, was not cross checked with the DNA. TRBV1 is labeled a pseudogene. This CDR3 is built from 16 residues. This CDR3 reads CTSSQRTGGRNTEAFF. In DNA, the CDR3 is TGCACCAGCAGCCAACGTACAGGTGGGCGAAACACTGAAGCTTTCTTT.

The chain links TRBV27 to TRBJ1-2; D is uncertain. Germline-derived CDR1 and CDR2 are MNHEY and SMNVEV (reference sequence). Trimming removed 2 bases at V and 2 bases at J, with 9 bases between. The CDR3 covers 14 residues. The CDR3 DNA follows: TGTGCCAGCAGTTTAGTTTTCGGGAACTATGGCTACACCTTC. Its translation is CASSLVFGNYGYTF.

The chain joins TRBV7-9 to TRBJ2-1, with 12 bases identical to TRBD2. In germline, CDR1 is SEHNR, CDR2 FQNEAQ (reference sequence). The CDR3 sequence is 16 residues long. V dropped 6 bases and J dropped 4; count of bases not matched to a gene: 7. DNA for the CDR3: TGTGCCAGCAGTAATCTAGCGGGAGGGGGTTACAATGAGCAGTTCTTC. Translating gives CASSNLAGGGYNEQFF.

The chain couples TRBV5-4 to TRBJ2-1; TRBD1 aligns across 7 bases. CDR1 and CDR2 (germline): SGHNT, YYREEE (reference sequence). The ends lost 4 bases at V and 5 bases at J; junction bases unmatched: 9. The CDR3 is made up of 15 amino acids. The CDR3 region has the DNA TGTGCCAGCAGCCCCCCCGGACAGGCCAACAATGAGCAGTTCTTC. Encoded protein: CASSPPGQANNEQFF.

V usage is TRBV6-5 and J usage is TRBJ2-5; the match to TRBD2 covers 10 bases. This CDR3 has 14 amino acids. With V trimmed by 6 bases and J by 3 bases, 4 bases remained unmatched. Germline assignment: CDR1 MNHEY and CDR2 SVGAGI. CDR3: CASSRGLAEETQYF. CDR3 sequence (DNA): TGTGCCAGCAGCCGCGGACTAGCGGAAGAGACCCAGTACTTC.

The CDR3 protein is CASSSSGMNTGELFF. DNA for the CDR3: TGCGCCAGCAGCTCATCGGGGATGAACACCGGGGAGCTGTTTTTT. The chain joins TRBV4-1 to TRBJ2-2, with D perhaps matching TRBD2 (5 bases). V gave up 5 bases and J gave up 1 base, with 11 bases separating them. The CDR3 length is 15 residues. Germline values: CDR1 MGHRA, CDR2 YSYEKL.

Many counts were recorded for this clone. The J gene is TRBJ1-1, the V gene TRBV2; TRBD1 agrees at 10 bases. Germline V CDR1 and CDR2: SNHLY, FYNNEI. V dropped 8 bases and J dropped 0; count of bases not matched to a gene: 12. This CDR3 has 17 residues. In DNA form, the CDR3 reads TGTGCCAGCTTGCCCGACAGGGGGCAAAGAATGAACACTGAAGCTTTCTTT. This encodes CASLPDRGQRMNTEAFF.

The chain links TRBV7-9 to TRBJ2-7; D is uncertain. The CDR3 covers 15 residues. The V end was cut by 1 base, the J end by 2 bases, with 12 bases between. The germline gives CDR1 SEHNR, CDR2 FQNEAQ (reference sequence). As DNA, the CDR3 is TGTGCCAGCAGCTTAGAGTCCCCCGCGACCTACGAGCAGTACTTC. Translated, it gives CASSLESPATYEQYF.

The chain couples TRBV11-2 to TRBJ2-1, with D uncertain. This CDR3 has 15 residues. CDR1 is SGHAT and CDR2 is FQNNGV in the germline V gene. The germline V and J ends were trimmed by 1 base and 0 bases, with 7 bases remaining between them. CDR3 residues: CASSLAFSSYNEQFF. CDR3 in DNA: TGTGCCAGCAGCTTAGCTTTTAGCTCCTACAATGAGCAGTTCTTC.

The chain is built from TRBV7-9 and TRBJ2-3; D unresolved. V lost 0 bases, J lost 0 bases, and 7 bases lay in between. CDR1 is SEHNR and CDR2 is FQNEAQ in the germline V gene (reference sequence). The CDR3 is made up of 15 amino acids. This chain's CDR3 is CASSLAALSTDTQYF. CDR3 sequence (DNA): TGTGCCAGCAGCTTAGCGGCTCTGAGCACAGATACGCAGTATTTT.

Details on this clone: Other DNA sequences in the same sample also yield this CDR3. The chain links TRBV27 to TRBJ2-3; 7 bases are shared with TRBD1. V gave up 5 bases and J gave up 2 bases; unmatched junction bases: 4. Germline lookup yields CDR1 MNHEY and CDR2 SMNVEV (reference sequence). This CDR3 is 14 amino acids long. The CDR3 spells CASSPDRATDTQYF. As DNA, the CDR3 is TGTGCCAGCAGTCCCGACAGGGCCACAGATACGCAGTATTTT.

The gene calls are TRBV19 and TRBJ2-6; D gene unclear. The CDR3 covers 16 residues. Germline CDR1 LNHDA, CDR2 SQIVND (reference sequence). The V and J ends lost 3 bases and 4 bases respectively, with 13 bases between them. The CDR3 protein is CASSISQAAGANVLTF. The CDR3 nucleotides are TGTGCCAGTAGTATTAGTCAGGCCGCAGGGGCCAACGTCCTGACTTTC.

The V call is TRBV5-1, the J call TRBJ2-4; maybe TRBD2 (6 bases). CDR1 and CDR2 (germline): SGHRS, YFSETQ. The CDR3 extends over 14 amino acids. V dropped 1 base and J dropped 5 bases, with 10 bases sitting between them. The CDR3 sequence is CASSLPGTQNIQYF. The CDR3 nucleotides read TGCGCCAGCAGCTTGCCAGGGACTCAAAACATTCAGTACTTC.

The chain carries TRBV9 and TRBJ2-2; 12 nucleotides line up with TRBD2. The CDR3 consists of 16 residues. CDR1 SGDLS and CDR2 YYNGEE come from the germline V gene. With 4 bases clipped from V and 5 bases from J, the junction kept 6 bases outside the gene matches. For the CDR3, the DNA is TGTGCCAGCAGCCCCGGACTAGCGGGACGAACCGGGGAGCTGTTTTTT. Translation: CASSPGLAGRTGELFF.

The rearrangement joins TRBV4-1 to TRBJ2-2, with TRBD1 identical over 10 bases. The CDR3 length is 17 residues. V lost 4 bases, J lost 0 bases, and 5 bases stayed unmatched. The V gene's germline CDR1 is MGHRA and CDR2 YSYEKL. The CDR3 region has the DNA TGCGCCAGCAGCCGAGGGACAGGGGCTACGAACACCGGGGAGCTGTTTTTT. This translates into CASSRGTGATNTGELFF.

The V call is TRBV11-2, the J call TRBJ2-7; weak D call: TRBD2 (6 bases). The CDR3 has 16 amino acids. Germline loops: CDR1 SGHAT, CDR2 FQNNGV. The germline V and J ends were trimmed by 1 base and 3 bases, with 16 bases remaining between them. DNA for the CDR3: TGTGCCAGCAGCTTAGTGTCCGGGAGTGGGAACTACGAGCAGTACTTC. It translates to CASSLVSGSGNYEQYF.

This clone was detected only a few times. The rearrangement links TRBV6-1 to TRBJ1-2; D not certain. Trimming removed 3 bases at V and 2 bases at J, with 10 bases between. Germline V gene sequence: CDR1 MNHNS, CDR2 SASEGT. This CDR3 has 14 residues. For the CDR3, the DNA is TGTGCCAGCAGTGAGGTCCCGGGGAACTATGGCTACACCTTC. Its protein product is CASSEVPGNYGYTF.

This clone was seen a single time. V usage is TRBV28 and J usage is TRBJ2-1; TRBD2 might be the D (6 bases). Per germline, CDR1 MDHEN and CDR2 SYDVKM. This CDR3 comprises 16 residues. V lost 5 bases, J lost 0 bases, and 14 bases lay in between. The CDR3 coding sequence is TGTGCCAGCAGTCCCCATAGCGGAAACTCCTACAATGAGCAGTTCTTC. It encodes CASSPHSGNSYNEQFF.

This sequence joins TRBV4-2 and TRBJ2-6, with 15 positions matching TRBD2. Germline V CDR1 and CDR2: LGHNA, YNFKEQ. This CDR3 is 18 amino acids long. Trimming took 4 bases from V and 1 from J; bases not matched to a gene: 2. CDR3 sequence reads: CASSRGLAGGSGANVLTF. CDR3 sequence (DNA): TGTGCCAGCAGCCGAGGACTAGCGGGAGGGTCTGGGGCCAACGTCCTGACTTTC.